This entry features one T cell receptor beta chain sequence. The sample originates from a study of control samples from healthy donors and cancer patients. Generated by immunoSEQ multiplex PCR, the TCRdb table keeps only in-frame clones and is missing some. In the table there are 170,000 or so clones, approximately 93% of which are singletons. The V gene lost 2 bases and the J gene lost 0 bases, with 11 bases spanning the gap. CDR3 length: 16 residues. Germline values: CDR1 KGHSH, CDR2 LQKENI. The gene calls are TRBV18 and TRBJ1-5, with D perhaps matching TRBD1 (5 bases). Sequenced input: blood. The receptor's source is a woman aged 40-49 years in good health. CDR3 amino acids: CASSPRRGDSNQPQHF. In DNA form, the CDR3 reads TGTGCCAGCTCACCAAGACGGGGGGATAGCAATCAGCCCCAGCATTTT.